This TCR beta chain was sequenced for a study of T cell responses to AZD1222 COVID-19 vaccine (dated by TCRdb to the early 2020s). Study-wide context: A total of 233 trial participants underwent TCR sequencing, of whom some 200 had received two doses of AZD1222 and approximately 26 had received two doses of the MenACWY control vaccine. Enrollment into the trials was organized by age into subgroups of 18-55, 56-69 and 70-plus years, and those subgroups contained about 150, 27 and 61 TCR-sequenced participants, respectively. The study at large found these results: Participants were mostly white British and included more females than males, and it was suggested by the authors that clonal diversity may have been underestimated. The whole spike protein was spanned by vaccine-associated CD4 TCRs, and dominant responses were seen in regions 160-218 and 743-854. In the small 56-69-year group, the increase in depth fell short of significance, most likely because of low power. Nearly half of unique spike-specific TCRs reportedly recognized epitopes outside regions mutated in the B.1.351 and B.1.1.7 variants. Because no day 14 peak-response samples were available, the repertoires could be characterized only after the peak T cell response. A significant rise in spike-specific TCR breadth and depth was observed after two AZD1222 doses relative to day 0 and relative to MenACWY recipients. Conclusions about previously exposed vaccinees were limited because only 6 or 7 AZD1222 recipients were SARS-CoV-2 seropositive at baseline.

With respect to this clone: It lacks a known antigen. No much larger clone is present one base from it, and per-base qualities are unavailable.

CDR1 and CDR2 are drawn from the germline V gene: MNHEY, SVGAGI. V sheds 10 bases and J sheds 0 bases, leaving 7 bases between their ends. The CDR3 goes from the cysteine to the phenylalanine over 13 residues. CDR3 DNA only is kept here, 39 bases in frame from base 1. The CDR3 regions of human TCRbeta chains were analyzed by immunosequencing. The authors' pipeline ran thus. TCRs in the repertoires were matched against a reference library of SARS-CoV-2-specific TCRs that had been generated with the MIRA antigen-specificity platform. Breadth meant the fraction of unique TCRs that were SARS-CoV-2-associated, whereas depth meant the fraction of total T cells that were SARS-CoV-2-associated. Using the MIRA data, every spike-specific TCR was mapped to the spike region that the TCR reacted to and assigned to either a CD4 or a CD8 class. Log10-transformed breadth and depth values were compared by one-way ANOVA with Sidak's multiple comparisons tests. Sourced from immuneACCESS, this table was stored by TCRdb with only in-frame sequences that have V and J called. A share of the clones is absent; for the studies checked, an unresolved V gene accounts for under half, and the remainder has no known explanation. That table gives V, J and clone size, and the DNA gave D and trimming. Counted in this sample were under 150,000 clones; approximately 92% of them appeared once. Around 3.5% of the sample is in the top ten clones.

The time point label corresponds to: about 28 days (+/-7) after the second vaccine dose. Because spike-specific TCR depth and breadth did not differ between the two schedules, AZD1222 recipients who got a second dose at roughly 4 weeks were pooled with those who got a second dose at roughly 12 weeks. Vaccinee samples came from UK trials COV001 and COV002, including a single-blind randomized controlled phase 2/3 trial of AZD1222 (ChAdOx1 nCoV-19) in healthy adults. For TCRbeta chain sequencing, PBMC samples were collected from trial participants at day 0 and at day 28 after the second dose. The specimen comprised peripheral blood, sampled 28 days after the second AZD1222 dose. The chain is made from TRBV6-5 and TRBJ2-6; no D gene call is confident. The receptor was isolated from an adult who received the AZD1222 COVID-19 vaccine. The DNA reads as follows: TGTGCCACTCGAATCTCTGGGGCCAACGTCCTGACTTTC. It translates as CATRISGANVLTF.